This entry is about one TCR beta chain. This clonotype showed up many times. Its binding antigen is unknown. No clone much larger than this one lies a single base away; base qualities are absent. TCRdb records Illumina Genome Analyzer IIx as the sequencer. TCRdb itself trimmed the public reads at Q25 with fastp, ran MiXCR and retained productive beta chains. Every entry covers one CDR3 protein and lists the most common genes and DNA from its rows. A total of around 50,000 distinct CDR3 sequences appear in this sample, less than 9.5% of them only once. The biggest ten clones account for around 15% of the sample. This sample was included in a study of patients with pleural tuberculosis (dated by TCRdb to between 2012 and 2015). Inclusive of the bounding cysteine and phenylalanine, the CDR3 is 16 residues long. Of all the DNA, just the CDR3 is kept, 48 bases in frame from base 1. The CDR1 and CDR2 encoded by the germline V gene (reference sequence) are SGHAT and FQDESV. Trimming removed 5 bases from V and 2 bases from J; the gene matches leave 4 bases unexplained.

The chain employs TRBV11-1 and TRBJ2-3, and 13 junction bases match TRBD2. The sequence came from a human donor with pleural tuberculosis. The nucleotide sequence reads as follows: TGTGCCAGCAGCGAGGGACTAGCGGGGTACACAGATACGCAGTATTTT. It translates as CASSEGLAGYTDTQYF.